The 5 T cell receptor beta chains in this list originate from one sample, sequenced in a study of tumor-infiltrating lymphocytes in primary liver carcinoma. Total RNA (around 500 ng) served as template for TCR beta cDNA synthesis primed by a constant-region primer. Sequencing libraries for TCR beta derived from three nested multiplex PCR rounds that used slightly modified ARM-PCR. TRBV1-TRBV30 forward and Cbeta reverse primers drove the first two roughly 10-cycle rounds. TCRdb re-called the multiplex PCR reads through MiXCR, storing one row per CDR3 protein. Counted here are about 330,000 distinct CDR3 sequences, around three fifths occurring once; the ten biggest clones make up 5.5% to 7%. The blood RNA (from unsorted whole blood) was obtained, and germline DNA was also extracted. Source material: peripheral blood. These TCRs come from a man in his forties with primary liver carcinoma and hepatitis B virus infection.

Remarks on this clonotype: One end of the junction does not line up with germline, which may come from a read error. This chain uses TRBV7-9 with TRBJ2-7; 8 bases map to TRBD2. Germline-derived CDR1 and CDR2 are SEHNR and FQNEAQ (reference sequence). The CDR3 consists of 14 residues. The CDR3 protein is CASSRQRESDELYF. The CDR3 DNA is TGTGCCAGCAGCCGCCAGCGGGAGTCCGACGAGCTGTACTTC.

As to this clonotype: Likely a read error: the CDR3 ends without its conserved phenylalanine or tryptophan. The CDR3 reads CANSLGGEAFL. In DNA form, the CDR3 reads TGTGCCAACAGCTTGGGGGGCGAAGCTTTCTTG. This chain uses TRBV11-2 with TRBJ1-1; TRBD1 might be the D (6 bases). The CDR3 consists of 11 residues. Looked up from germline, CDR1 is SGHAT and CDR2 is FQNNGV.

Turning to this clonotype: One end of the junction does not line up with germline, which may come from a read error. The chain employs TRBV28 and TRBJ1-2; 8 bases agree with TRBD1. This CDR3 is built from 13 residues. Germline values: CDR1 MDHEN, CDR2 SYDVKM. The CDR3, as DNA: TGTGCCAGCAGTGGGGGACAGGACTATCGCTACACCTTC. Protein product: CASSGGQDYRYTF.

In the case of this clonotype: A clone one base away is much larger, so this may be a read error. The CDR3 carries no conserved terminal phenylalanine or tryptophan, so it likely arises from a read error. J is TRBJ1-1 and V is TRBV12-3 or TRBV12-4; D is undetermined. V lost 5 bases and J 4 bases, leaving 8 bases between the germline ends. The CDR3 is 12 amino acids. The CDR3 reads CASSGVATEAFL. The CDR3 nucleotides read TGTGCCAGCAGTGGCGTGGCCACTGAAGCTTTCCTT.

Worth noting for this clonotype: The junction and the germline gene differ at one end; a read error may be behind it. This chain connects TRBV6-6 to TRBJ2-1, with 7 bases identical to TRBD2. This CDR3 spans 16 amino acids. Germline V gives CDR1 MNHNY, CDR2 SVGAGI (reference sequence). CDR3: CTSSYGSASGDNEQFF. CDR3 in DNA: TGTACCAGCAGTTACGGATCGGCTAGCGGTGACAATGAGCAGTTCTTC.